The 7 T cell receptor beta chains listed next were all sequenced from one sample in a study of cytomegalovirus exposure and HLA in healthy donors. PCR used 60 Vbeta primers and 13 Jbeta primers. Produced via immunoSEQ multiplex PCR; TCRdb's table is partial and in-frame only. The repertoire holds roughly 100,000 clones, 70% to 75% seen once, with under 1.5% in the top ten. Specimen: PBMCs. Every receptor here comes from a man aged 35 to 55 in good health and CMV-seronegative.

The chain couples TRBV18 to TRBJ2-1; 12 positions match TRBD2. Unmatched junction bases numbered 11, after V lost 1 base and J lost 10 bases. CDR3 length: 17 residues. The V gene's germline CDR1 is KGHSH and CDR2 LQKENI. In nucleotides, the CDR3 is TGTGCCAGCTCACCACAGAAGGAACTAGCGGGAGGTAGGGAGCAGTTCTTC. Its translation: CASSPQKELAGGREQFF.

The CDR3 region is CASSLTGRNAEAFF. In DNA, the CDR3 is TGTGCCAGCAGCTTGACCGGGAGAAACGCTGAAGCTTTCTTT. The rearrangement links TRBV7-3 to TRBJ1-1; no clear D. V was clipped by 3 bases and J by 6 bases, with 14 bases between them. The CDR3 length is 14 residues. CDR1 SGHTA and CDR2 FQGTGA come from the germline V gene.

This clone was seen once. The chain carries TRBV7-9 and TRBJ1-1; D gene ambiguous. This CDR3 has 12 amino acids. With 5 bases removed from V and 8 bases from J, the gap between germline ends came to 12 bases. The germline CDR1 and CDR2 sequences are SEHNR and FQNEAQ (reference sequence). CDR3 in amino acids: CASSPVPGEAFF. CDR3 in DNA: TGTGCCAGCAGCCCCGTTCCGGGGGAAGCTTTCTTT.

Only a few counts were recorded for this clone. The chain employs TRBV9 and TRBJ1-1; perhaps TRBD1 as D (6 bases). CDR1 and CDR2 (germline): SGDLS, YYNGEE. V lost 4 bases, J lost 6 bases, and 22 bases lay in between. This CDR3 comprises 16 residues. As DNA, the CDR3 is TGTGCCAGCAGCTCTAGACGTGCTGGTGGGGGCCCTGAAGCTTTCTTT. Amino acid sequence: CASSSRRAGGGPEAFF.

The chain recombines TRBV30 with TRBJ1-5, with D possibly TRBD1 on 5 matching bases. Trimming left V 3 bases short and J 5 bases short, with 11 bases between. The CDR3 has 13 residues. Germline CDR1 is GTSNPN and CDR2 is SVGIG (reference sequence). The CDR3 nucleotides read TGTGCCTGGAGCGGTCAGGGTCATCAGCCCCAGCATTTT. Its protein product is CAWSGQGHQPQHF.

V gene TRBV7-2 combines with J gene TRBJ1-6; D gene ambiguous. Trimming left V 3 bases short and J 0 bases short, with 9 bases between. The CDR3 is 16 amino acids. CDR1 and CDR2 from the germline V gene are SGHTA and FQGNSA. The CDR3 region has the DNA TGTGCCAGCAGCTTTACAGCATCCTCCTATAATTCACCCCTCCACTTT. It is translated as CASSFTASSYNSPLHF.

The chain combines TRBV5-1 with TRBJ1-4; TRBD1 matches at 9 bases. CDR3 length: 17 amino acids. Looked up from germline, CDR1 is SGHRS and CDR2 is YFSETQ. The ends lost 2 bases at V and 2 bases at J; junction bases unmatched: 7. The CDR3 is CASSFSGTGSTNEKLFF. The CDR3 bases are TGCGCCAGCAGCTTCAGCGGGACAGGGTCCACTAATGAAAAACTGTTTTTT. Looking up the rest from reference TRBV5-1 and TRBJ1-4 gives the full variable domain: KAGVTQTPRYLIKTRGQQVTLSCSPISGHRSVSWYQQTPGQGLQFLFEYFSETQRNKGNFPGRFSGRQFSNSRSEMNVSTLELGDSALYLCASSFSGTGSTNEKLFFGSGTQLSVL.